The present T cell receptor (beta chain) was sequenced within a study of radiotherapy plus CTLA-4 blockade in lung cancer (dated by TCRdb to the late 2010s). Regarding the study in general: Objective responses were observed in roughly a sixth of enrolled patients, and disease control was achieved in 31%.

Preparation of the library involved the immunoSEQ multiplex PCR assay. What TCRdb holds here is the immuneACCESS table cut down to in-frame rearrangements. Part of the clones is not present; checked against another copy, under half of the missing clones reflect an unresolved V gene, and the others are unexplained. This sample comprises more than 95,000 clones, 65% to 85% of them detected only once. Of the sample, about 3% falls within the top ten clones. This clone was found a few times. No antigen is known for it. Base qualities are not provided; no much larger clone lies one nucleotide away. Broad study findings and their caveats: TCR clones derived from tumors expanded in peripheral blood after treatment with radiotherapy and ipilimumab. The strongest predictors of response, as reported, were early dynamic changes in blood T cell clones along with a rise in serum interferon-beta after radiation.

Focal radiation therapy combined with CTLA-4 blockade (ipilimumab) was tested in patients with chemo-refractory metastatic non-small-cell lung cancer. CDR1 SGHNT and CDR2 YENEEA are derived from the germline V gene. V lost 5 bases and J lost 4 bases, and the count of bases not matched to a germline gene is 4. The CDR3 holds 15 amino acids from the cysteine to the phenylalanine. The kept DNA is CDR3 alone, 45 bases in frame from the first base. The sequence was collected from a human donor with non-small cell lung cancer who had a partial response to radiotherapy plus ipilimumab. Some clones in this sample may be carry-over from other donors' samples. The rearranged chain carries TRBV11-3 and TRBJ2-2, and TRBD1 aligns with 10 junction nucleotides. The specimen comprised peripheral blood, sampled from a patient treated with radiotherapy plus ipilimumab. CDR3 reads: CASSEGQGSTGELFF. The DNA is TGTGCCAGCAGCGAGGGACAGGGGTCCACCGGGGAGCTGTTTTTT.